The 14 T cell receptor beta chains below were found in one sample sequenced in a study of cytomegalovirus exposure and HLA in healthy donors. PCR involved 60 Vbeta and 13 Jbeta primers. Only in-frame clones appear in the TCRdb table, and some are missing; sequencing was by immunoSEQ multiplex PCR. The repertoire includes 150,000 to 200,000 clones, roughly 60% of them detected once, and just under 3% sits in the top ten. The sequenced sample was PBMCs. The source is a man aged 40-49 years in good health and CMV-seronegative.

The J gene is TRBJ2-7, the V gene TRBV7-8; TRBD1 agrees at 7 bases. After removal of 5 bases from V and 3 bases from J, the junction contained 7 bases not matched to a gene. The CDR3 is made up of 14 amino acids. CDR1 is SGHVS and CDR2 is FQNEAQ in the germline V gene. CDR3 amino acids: CASSTRQGFYEQYF. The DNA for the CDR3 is TGTGCCAGCAGCACCCGACAGGGATTCTACGAGCAGTACTTC.

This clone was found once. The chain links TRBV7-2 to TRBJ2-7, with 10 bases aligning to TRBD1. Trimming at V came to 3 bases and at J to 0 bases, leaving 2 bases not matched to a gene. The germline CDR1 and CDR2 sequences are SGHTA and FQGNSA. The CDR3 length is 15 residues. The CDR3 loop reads CASSFGQGGSYEQYF. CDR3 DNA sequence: TGTGCCAGCAGCTTCGGACAGGGGGGCTCCTACGAGCAGTACTTC.

The CDR3 is CASSRLTVAGAPFSGNTIYF. The CDR3 nucleotides read TGCGCCAGCAGCCGCCTCACTGTTGCAGGGGCCCCTTTCTCTGGAAACACCATATATTTT. The J gene is TRBJ1-3, the V gene TRBV4-1; possible D gene TRBD1, 6 bases. Between the trimmed V and J ends, which lost 4 bases and 0 bases, there was a span of 25 bases. Germline V lookup: CDR1 MGHRA, CDR2 YSYEKL. CDR3 size: 20 residues.

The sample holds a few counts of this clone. DNA for the CDR3: TGTGCCAGTAGTACCCGACAGGGGATCAGTGGCTACACCTTC. Encoded protein: CASSTRQGISGYTF. The V call is TRBV19, the J call TRBJ1-2, with 8 bases that match TRBD1. CDR1 and CDR2 from the germline V gene are LNHDA and SQIVND (reference sequence). There are 14 residues in the CDR3. Trimming took 4 bases from V and 7 from J; bases not matched to a gene: 8.

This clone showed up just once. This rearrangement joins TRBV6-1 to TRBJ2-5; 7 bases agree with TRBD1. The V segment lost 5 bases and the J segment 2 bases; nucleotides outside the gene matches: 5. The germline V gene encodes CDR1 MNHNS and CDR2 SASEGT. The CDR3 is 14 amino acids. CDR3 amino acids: CASSKLGQQETQYF. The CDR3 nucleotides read TGTGCCAGCAGTAAACTGGGACAGCAAGAGACCCAGTACTTC.

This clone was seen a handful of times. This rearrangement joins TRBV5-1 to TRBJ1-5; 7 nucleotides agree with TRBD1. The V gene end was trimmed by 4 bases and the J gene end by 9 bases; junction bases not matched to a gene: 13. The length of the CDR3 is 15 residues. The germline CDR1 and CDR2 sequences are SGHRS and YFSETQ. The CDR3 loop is CASSKTGDAKWPQHF. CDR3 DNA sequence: TGCGCCAGCAGCAAAACAGGGGACGCCAAGTGGCCCCAGCATTTT.

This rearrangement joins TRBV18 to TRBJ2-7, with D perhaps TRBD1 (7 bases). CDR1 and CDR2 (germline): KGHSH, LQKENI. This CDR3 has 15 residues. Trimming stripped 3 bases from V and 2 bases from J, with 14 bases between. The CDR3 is CASSPPQGGTYEQYF. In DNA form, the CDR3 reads TGTGCCAGCTCACCTCCTCAGGGGGGAACCTACGAGCAGTACTTC.

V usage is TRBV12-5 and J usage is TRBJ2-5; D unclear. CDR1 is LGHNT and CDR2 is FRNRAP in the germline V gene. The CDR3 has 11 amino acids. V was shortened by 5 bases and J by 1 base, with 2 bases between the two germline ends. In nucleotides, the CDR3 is TGTGCTAGTGGTCTCCAAGAGACCCAGTACTTC. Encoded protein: CASGLQETQYF.

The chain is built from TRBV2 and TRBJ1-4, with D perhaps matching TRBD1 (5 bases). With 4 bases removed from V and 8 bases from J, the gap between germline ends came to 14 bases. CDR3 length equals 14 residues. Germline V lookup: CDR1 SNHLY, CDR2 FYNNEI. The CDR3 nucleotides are TGTGCCAGCAGTGTACGAGGGGAGGGAGAAAAACTGTTTTTT. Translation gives CASSVRGEGEKLFF. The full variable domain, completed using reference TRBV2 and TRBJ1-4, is EPEVTQTPSHQVTQMGQEVILRCVPISNHLYFYWYRQILGQKVEFLVSFYNNEISEKSEIFDDQFSVERPDGSNFTLKIRSTKLEDSAMYFCASSVRGEGEKLFFGSGTQLSVL.

The CDR3 reads CASSLLKGYYGYTF. CDR3 DNA sequence: TGTGCCAGCAGTTTATTAAAGGGGTACTATGGCTACACCTTC. The V call is TRBV28, the J call TRBJ1-2, with a tentative D call TRBD1 (5 bases). The CDR3 is 14 residues long. Deletions cut 1 base from V and 3 bases from J, with 9 bases between. Germline assignment: CDR1 MDHEN and CDR2 SYDVKM.

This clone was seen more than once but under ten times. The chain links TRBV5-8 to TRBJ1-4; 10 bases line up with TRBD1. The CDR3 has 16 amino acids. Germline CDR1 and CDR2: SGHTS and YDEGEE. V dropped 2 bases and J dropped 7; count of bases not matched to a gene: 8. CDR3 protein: CASSFAPGTGVEKLFF. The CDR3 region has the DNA TGTGCCAGCAGCTTTGCCCCGGGGACAGGGGTTGAAAAACTGTTTTTT.

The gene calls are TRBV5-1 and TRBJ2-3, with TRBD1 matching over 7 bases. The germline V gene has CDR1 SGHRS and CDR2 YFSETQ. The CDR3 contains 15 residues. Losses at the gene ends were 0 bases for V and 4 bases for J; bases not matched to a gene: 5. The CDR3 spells CASSLDRGRADTQYF. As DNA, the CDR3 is TGCGCCAGCAGCTTGGACAGGGGCAGGGCAGATACGCAGTATTTT.

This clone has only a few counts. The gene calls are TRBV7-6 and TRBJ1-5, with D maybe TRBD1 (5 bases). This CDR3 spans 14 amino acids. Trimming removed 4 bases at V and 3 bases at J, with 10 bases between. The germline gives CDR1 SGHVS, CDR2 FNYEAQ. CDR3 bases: TGTGCCAGCAGCTCGGGACTGATCAATCAGCCCCAGCATTTT. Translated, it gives CASSSGLINQPQHF.

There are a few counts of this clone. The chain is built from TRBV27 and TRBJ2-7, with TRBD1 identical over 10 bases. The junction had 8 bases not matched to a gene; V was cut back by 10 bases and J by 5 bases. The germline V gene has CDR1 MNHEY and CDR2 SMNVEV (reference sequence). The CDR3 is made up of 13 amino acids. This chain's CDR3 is CATRDRGRHEQYF. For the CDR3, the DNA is TGTGCCACCAGGGACAGGGGAAGACACGAGCAGTACTTC.